The TCR beta chain under discussion was sequenced for a study of siplizumab effects on memory and regulatory T cells. Concerning this clone: Its antigen is still unknown.

This table comes from immunoSEQ multiplex PCR, and its TCRdb copy is limited to in-frame clones, with some not included. The sample lists some 56,000 clones; just over 95% were seen once. General study points: Apparently more diverse than memory cells, naive T cells also seemed major alloresponse contributors. Among mappable alloreactive CD4+ clones, the Treg-derived fraction averaged 68.8% with siplizumab versus about 26% in controls. Among alloreactive clones, only a minor fraction mapped to unstimulated subsets.

Source material: naive CD8+ T cells sorted from blood. The sequence derives from a human donor in good health.

The CDR3 loop is CASSGQGETDTQYF. CDR3 bases: TGTGCCAGCAGTGGACAGGGGGAAACAGATACGCAGTATTTT. V is TRBV6-4 and J is TRBJ2-3; TRBD1 aligns across 9 bases. The ends lost 4 bases at V and 3 bases at J; junction bases unmatched: 2. Germline V gives CDR1 MRHNA, CDR2 SNTAGT. This CDR3 contains 14 residues.